Sequencing of this TCR beta chain was carried out in a study of human T cells and chemical hapten exposure. Study overall: The study sensitized with 2% DPC on a roughly 2 cm by roughly 2 cm patch of upper inner arm skin. Weekly scalp doses of diphenylcyclopropenone were given to patients during the approximately 25-week study.

Study outcomes and limitations: TCRs above 1 in 1000 frequency did not change with DPC sensitization.

Single cDNA molecules in the library carried unique molecular identifiers attached during preparation. A single record per CDR3 protein comes from TCRdb applying MiXCR to the RACE reads. The data contain under 110,000 distinct CDR3 sequences, 12% of them singletons. The time point: pre-sensitization, week 0. Sample treatment: therapeutic diphenylcyclopropenone sensitization with weekly scalp DPC. Worth noting for this clonotype: Its target is unknown.

The clonotype originates from a woman between 50 and 59 years old with alopecia areata. Some clones in this sample may be carry-over from other donors' samples. Sequences were derived from whole blood, sampled in connection with sensitization to the hapten diphenylcyclopropenone (DPC).

The CDR3 reads CASSSVGGNSPLHF. The DNA for the CDR3 is TGTGCCAGCAGCTCCGTCGGGGGTAATTCACCCCTCCACTTT. The rearrangement links TRBV7-2 to TRBJ1-6, with a tentative D call TRBD1 (5 bases). CDR1 and CDR2 from the germline V gene are SGHTA and FQGNSA. This CDR3 contains 14 residues. With 4 bases removed from V and 6 bases from J, the gap between germline ends came to 10 bases.